The 13 T cell receptor beta chains listed next were all sequenced from one sample in a study of cytomegalovirus exposure and HLA in healthy donors. PCR involved 60 Vbeta and 13 Jbeta primers. Profiled with immunoSEQ multiplex PCR; TCRdb holds only in-frame clones, not every one. Recorded for this sample: around 100,000 clones. Specimen: PBMCs. These receptors came from a man between 40 and 49 years old in good health and CMV-seropositive.

The chain links TRBV19 to TRBJ2-1; 13 nucleotides match TRBD2. The junction had 9 bases not matched to a gene; V was cut back by 6 bases and J by 7 bases. Germline lookup yields CDR1 LNHDA and CDR2 SQIVND (reference sequence). This CDR3 has 16 amino acids. In DNA form, the CDR3 reads TGTGCCAGTAGCCCTAGACTAGCGGGAGGTGTGAATGAGCAGTTCTTC. It specifies CASSPRLAGGVNEQFF.

The rearrangement joins TRBV19 to TRBJ2-7, with 7 bases matching TRBD1. The CDR3 loop spans 14 amino acids. Germline CDR1 reads LNHDA; CDR2 reads SQIVND (reference sequence). J lost 3 bases, V lost 1 base, and 3 bases had no gene match. The CDR3 loop is CASSIGGGGYEQYF. In DNA, the CDR3 is TGTGCCAGTAGTATAGGAGGGGGCGGCTACGAGCAGTACTTC.

CDR3 protein: CASSDSPSSGGWDEQYF. The CDR3 DNA reads TGTGCCAGCAGTGATTCCCCCTCTAGCGGGGGGTGGGACGAGCAGTACTTC. J is TRBJ2-5 and V is TRBV6-1, with TRBD2 identical over 11 bases. Matching the DNA end better, TRBJ2-7 makes the J call doubtful. CDR1 and CDR2 (germline): MNHNS, SASEGT. The CDR3 runs 17 residues.

The chain couples TRBV27 to TRBJ2-5; D possibly corresponds to TRBD1 (6 bases). From germline, CDR1 is MNHEY and CDR2 SMNVEV (reference sequence). The CDR3 loop spans 14 amino acids. V lost 5 bases and J lost 5, with 15 bases in between. CDR3 DNA: TGTGCCAGCAGTAAAGCAACAGGGTACGAGACCCAGTACTTC. Amino acids: CASSKATGYETQYF.

The chain employs TRBV27 and TRBJ2-7; 11 nucleotides agree with TRBD2. Germline CDR1 and CDR2: MNHEY and SMNVEV (reference sequence). The length of the CDR3 is 16 residues. V lost 5 bases and J lost 3; bases outside the gene matches: 9. The CDR3, as DNA: TGTGCCAGCAGTCAATCAGTAGCGGGAGGGTTCTACGAGCAGTACTTC. It encodes CASSQSVAGGFYEQYF.

On this clone itself: The same CDR3 also results from other DNA sequences found in this sample. The V gene is TRBV9, the J gene TRBJ1-2; unclear D gene. CDR1 is SGDLS, CDR2 YYNGEE, per germline. The CDR3 spans 12 residues. V was shortened by 0 bases and J by 8 bases, with 8 bases between the two germline ends. CDR3 sequence (DNA): TGTGCCAGCAGCGTAGGAGGGTACGGCTACACCTTC. It yields the protein CASSVGGYGYTF.

The V and J genes are TRBV9 and TRBJ1-2; 8 bases match TRBD1. CDR1 and CDR2 from the germline V gene are SGDLS and YYNGEE. This CDR3 is built from 18 residues. Losses at the gene ends were 2 bases for V and 3 bases for J; bases not matched to a gene: 15. CDR3 in amino acids: CASSVRRGTGTSDYGYTF. The CDR3 DNA is TGTGCCAGCAGCGTGCGGCGAGGGACAGGCACATCGGACTATGGCTACACCTTC. Full variable domain (missing parts from reference TRBV9 and TRBJ1-2): DSGVTQTPKHLITATGQRVTLRCSPRSGDLSVYWYQQSLDQGLQFLIQYYNGEERAKGNILERFSAQQFPDLHSELNLSSLELGDSALYFCASSVRRGTGTSDYGYTFGSGTRLTVV.

The chain is built from TRBV9 and TRBJ1-2, with D tentatively TRBD1 (6 bases). The CDR3 loop spans 14 amino acids. Per the germline V gene, CDR1 is SGDLS and CDR2 is YYNGEE. The germline V and J ends were trimmed by 5 bases and 0 bases, with 11 bases remaining between them. This CDR3 reads CASRETGANYGYTF. The CDR3 region has the DNA TGTGCCAGCAGGGAGACAGGAGCTAACTATGGCTACACCTTC. The full variable domain, with the rest looked up from reference TRBV9 and TRBJ1-2, is DSGVTQTPKHLITATGQRVTLRCSPRSGDLSVYWYQQSLDQGLQFLIQYYNGEERAKGNILERFSAQQFPDLHSELNLSSLELGDSALYFCASRETGANYGYTFGSGTRLTVV.

DNA for the CDR3: TGTGCCAGTAAGGACAGGGAAAAACTGTTTTTT. It encodes CASKDREKLFF. J is TRBJ1-4 and V is TRBV19, with 7 bases aligning to TRBD1. In germline, CDR1 is LNHDA, CDR2 SQIVND (reference sequence). This CDR3 comprises 11 residues. Trimming removed 7 bases from V and 8 bases from J; junction bases left unmatched: 1.

V usage is TRBV4-1 and J usage is TRBJ1-2; D is unresolved. This CDR3 is built from 15 residues. CDR1 and CDR2 from the germline V gene are MGHRA and YSYEKL. Trimming took 0 bases from V and 0 from J, leaving 8 bases between them. CDR3 residues: CASSQDQVANYGYTF. CDR3 sequence (DNA): TGCGCCAGCAGCCAAGACCAGGTAGCTAACTATGGCTACACCTTC.

The chain uses TRBV2 and TRBJ1-1; D is ambiguous. The CDR3 covers 12 residues. CDR1 and CDR2 (germline): SNHLY, FYNNEI. V gave up 5 bases and J gave up 11 bases, with 15 bases separating them. In nucleotides, the CDR3 is TGTGCCAGCAGTTCGGAGGTGGTGGGGGCTTTCTTT. Its protein product is CASSSEVVGAFF.

V is TRBV11-3 and J is TRBJ2-2, with a weak D call TRBD2 (6 bases). Germline lookup yields CDR1 SGHNT and CDR2 YENEEA. CDR3 length: 15 residues. Between the trimmed V and J ends, which lost 5 bases and 4 bases, there was a span of 14 bases. CDR3 loop: CASSRMGAGTGELFF. CDR3 nucleotides: TGTGCCAGCAGCCGCATGGGAGCGGGCACCGGGGAGCTGTTTTTT.

The chain carries TRBV12-1 and TRBJ1-2; the table's D call of TRBD1 was not tested on the DNA. TRBV12-1 is an annotated pseudogene. The CDR3 spans 9 residues. The CDR3 is CASHRGYTF. The CDR3 region has the DNA TGTGCCAGCCACAGGGGCTACACCTTC.